This T cell receptor beta chain was recovered during a study of control samples from healthy donors and cancer patients. Sequencing was performed with immunoSEQ multiplex PCR; in TCRdb, only in-frame clones are kept and a portion is missing. The sample shows around 130,000 clones, roughly 86% of them seen only once. This CDR3 has 14 residues. Trimming removed 4 bases at V and 0 bases at J, with 10 bases between. CDR1 is SQVTM, CDR2 ANQGSEA, per germline. This sequence joins TRBV29-1 and TRBJ2-1; D could derive from TRBD1 or TRBD2 (6 bases each). The clonotype comes from a middle-aged man with head and neck cancer. Sequencing was carried out using PBMCs. CDR3: CSVGRGVSYNEQFF. CDR3 DNA: TGCAGCGTTGGAAGGGGGGTCTCCTACAATGAGCAGTTCTTC.